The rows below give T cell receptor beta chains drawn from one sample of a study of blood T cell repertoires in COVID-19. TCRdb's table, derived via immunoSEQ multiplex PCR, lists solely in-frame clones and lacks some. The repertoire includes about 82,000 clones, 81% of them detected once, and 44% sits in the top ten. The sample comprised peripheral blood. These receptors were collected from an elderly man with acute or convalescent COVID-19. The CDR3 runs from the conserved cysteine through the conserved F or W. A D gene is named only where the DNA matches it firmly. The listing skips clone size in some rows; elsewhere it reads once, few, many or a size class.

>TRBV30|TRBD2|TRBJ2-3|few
TGTGCCTGGAGTGTACGAGGGAGGGCAACAGATACGCAGTATTTT
CAWSVRGRATDTQYF
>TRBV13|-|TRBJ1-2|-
TGTGCCAGCAGTCAGGGCGACTATGGCTACACCTTC
CASSQGDYGYTF
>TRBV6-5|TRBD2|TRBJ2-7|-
TGTGCCAGCAGTCCAACTAGCGGGAGAGGCTACGAGCAGTACTTC
CASSPTSGRGYEQYF
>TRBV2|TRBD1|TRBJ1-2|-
TGTGCCAGCAGTGGGCAAGGACAGGGGAGTGGCGGCTACACCTTC
CASSGQGQGSGGYTF
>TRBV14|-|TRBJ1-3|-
TGTGCCAGCAGCCAAGATTGGGCAGGGGCAGGAAACACCATATATTTT
CASSQDWAGAGNTIYF
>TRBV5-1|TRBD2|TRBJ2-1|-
TGCGCCAGCAGCCCCTGGTGGACTAGCGGGAGGCCGGATGAGCAGTTCTTC
CASSPWWTSGRPDEQFF
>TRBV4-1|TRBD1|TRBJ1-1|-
TGCGCCAGCAGCCAACCCGGGACAGGCAACACTGAAGCTTTCTTT
CASSQPGTGNTEAFF
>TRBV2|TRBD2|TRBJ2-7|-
TGTGCCAGCAGGGCTAGCGGGAGCGGGTACGAGCAGTACTTC
CASRASGSGYEQYF
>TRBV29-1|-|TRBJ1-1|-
TGCAGCGTTCCTACTACCCACGATAAGAATTTT
CSVPTTHDKNF
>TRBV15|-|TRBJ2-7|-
TGTGCCACCAGCAGAGCACCGACTAGTCAGTACGAGCAGTACTTC
CATSRAPTSQYEQYF
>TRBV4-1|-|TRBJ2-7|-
TGCGCCAGCAGCCAAGAAGCGCCTCCAACCTTTTACGAGCAGTACTTC
CASSQEAPPTFYEQYF
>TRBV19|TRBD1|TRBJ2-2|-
TGTGCCAGTAGCTCAGGGGGACAGACCGGGGAGCTGTTTTTT
CASSSGGQTGELFF
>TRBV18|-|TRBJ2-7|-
TGTGCCAGCTCACCACAGGGGATAGACTACGAGCAGTACTTC
CASSPQGIDYEQYF
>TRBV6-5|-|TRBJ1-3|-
TGTGCCAGCAGTTACTCGGGGCGACGTGGAAACACCATATATTTT
CASSYSGRRGNTIYF
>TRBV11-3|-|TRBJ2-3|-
TGTGCCAGCAGCGACACCTTTAGCACAGATACGCAGTATTTT
CASSDTFSTDTQYF
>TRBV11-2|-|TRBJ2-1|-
TGTGCCAGCAGCTTATTAGGCCAGGGCGGCCCCAGCTCCTACAATGAGCAGTTCTTC
CASSLLGQGGPSSYNEQFF
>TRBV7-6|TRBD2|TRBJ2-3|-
TGTGCCAGCAGCTCTCTAGCGGGAACGAGCACAGATACGCAGTATTTT
CASSSLAGTSTDTQYF
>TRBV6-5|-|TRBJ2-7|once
TGTGCCAGCAGTTACTCCCCGAGCGGAGGATCCTACGAGCAGTACTTC
CASSYSPSGGSYEQYF
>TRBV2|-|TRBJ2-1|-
TGTGCCAGCAGCTTACAGGGCGGGTCCTACAATGAGCAGTTCTTC
CASSLQGGSYNEQFF
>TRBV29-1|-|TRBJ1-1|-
TGCAGCGCCCTCAATGTTCGCGGGAACACTGAAGCTTTCTTT
CSALNVRGNTEAFF
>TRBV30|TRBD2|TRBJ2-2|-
TGTGCCTGGAGGGGACTAGCGGGAAACACCGGGGAGCTGTTTTTT
CAWRGLAGNTGELFF
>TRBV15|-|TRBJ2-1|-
TGTGCCACCAGGGGGGGGCTCTACAATGAGCAGTTCTTC
CATRGGLYNEQFF
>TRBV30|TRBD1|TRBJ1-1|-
TGTGCCTGGAAGATCAGGGGGCGGATGGACACTGAAGCTTTCTTT
CAWKIRGRMDTEAFF
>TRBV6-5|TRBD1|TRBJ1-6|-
TGTGCCAGCAACCCGTGGGACAGGGGTGCGTCACCCCTCCACTTT
CASNPWDRGASPLHF
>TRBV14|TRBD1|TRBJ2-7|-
TGTGCCAGCAGCCCCTTGGGACAGGGGGGTAACGAGCAGTACTTC
CASSPLGQGGNEQYF
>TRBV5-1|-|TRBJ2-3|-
TGCGCCAGCAGCATGGAGGGGGAGGGAGTAGATACGCAGTATTTT
CASSMEGEGVDTQYF
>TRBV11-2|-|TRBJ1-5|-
TGTGCCAGCAGCTTGACAGACAATCAGCCCCAGCATTTT
CASSLTDNQPQHF
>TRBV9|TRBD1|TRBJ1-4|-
TGTGCCAGCAGCTTTCAACCGGGACAGCAAAATGAAAAACTGTTTTTT
CASSFQPGQQNEKLFF
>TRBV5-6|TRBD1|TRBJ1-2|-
TGTGCCAGCAGCTTGGGACAGGGGGCGCGGGGCTACACCTTC
CASSLGQGARGYTF
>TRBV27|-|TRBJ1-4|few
TGTGCCAGCAGTTCGTGGCCAATGGCAACTAATGAAAAACTGTTTTTT
CASSSWPMATNEKLFF
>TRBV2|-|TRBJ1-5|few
TGTGCCAGCACCAATGACAGGCTTAGCAATCAGCCCCAGCATTTT
CASTNDRLSNQPQHF